This TCR beta chain was sequenced in a study of blood T cell repertoires in COVID-19. Overall study context: The United States, Italy and Spain provided the acute and convalescent COVID-19 samples. T cells, B-cell-depleted T cells, or PBMCs supplied cDNA or gDNA.

Libraries were prepared by immunoSEQ multiplex PCR; TCRdb keeps only in-frame clonotypes and omits some of them. The repertoire holds around 250,000 clones, with about nine tenths as singletons. Sequencing was carried out using peripheral blood. The TCR sequence derives from a woman aged 40 to 50 who had recovered from COVID-19.

The CDR3 loop is CAIRPQGHYGYTF. CDR3 in DNA: TGTGCCATCAGACCCCAGGGGCACTATGGCTACACCTTC. This chain links TRBV10-3 with TRBJ1-2, with D perhaps TRBD1 (6 bases). The CDR3 extends over 13 amino acids. Germline V gene lookup returns CDR1 ENHRY and CDR2 SYGVKD. Between the trimmed V and J ends, which lost 6 bases and 3 bases, there was a span of 11 bases.